In this sample, the clone carrying this TCR beta chain turned up many times. The data were obtained in a study of identical twins. TCRdb re-called the 5' RACE reads with MiXCR, one entry per CDR3 protein. The sample has some 900,000 distinct CDR3 sequences, 9% to 15% seen once. This CDR3 has 15 amino acids. V was trimmed by 6 bases and J by 4 bases, leaving 15 bases between them. These same data were also listed under a study on yellow fever vaccine responses in identical twins.

The TCR originated in a woman in her late teens or twenties in good health. The sample consisted of PBMCs. J is TRBJ2-2 and V is TRBV12-3 or TRBV12-4; possible D gene TRBD2, 6 bases. The CDR3 spells CASRGVDGGTGELFF. In DNA form, the CDR3 reads TGTGCCAGCAGAGGGGTAGACGGGGGCACCGGGGAGCTGTTTTTT.